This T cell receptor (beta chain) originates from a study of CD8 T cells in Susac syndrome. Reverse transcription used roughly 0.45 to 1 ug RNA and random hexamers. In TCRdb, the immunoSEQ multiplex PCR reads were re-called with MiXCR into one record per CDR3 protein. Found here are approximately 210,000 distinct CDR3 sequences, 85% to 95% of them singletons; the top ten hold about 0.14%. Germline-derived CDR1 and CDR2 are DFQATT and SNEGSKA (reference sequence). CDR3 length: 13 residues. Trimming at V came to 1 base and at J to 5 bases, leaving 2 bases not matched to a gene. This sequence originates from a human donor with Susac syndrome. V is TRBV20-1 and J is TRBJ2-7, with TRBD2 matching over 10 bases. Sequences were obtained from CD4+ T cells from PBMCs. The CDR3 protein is CSARAGTSDEQYF. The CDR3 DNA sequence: TGCAGTGCTAGAGCGGGGACTAGCGACGAGCAGTACTTC.